The clone carrying this T cell receptor (beta chain) was found many times. With V trimmed by 3 bases and J by 4 bases, 8 bases remained unmatched. The V gene's germline CDR1 is PRHDT and CDR2 FYEKMQ (reference sequence). This CDR3 is built from 17 residues. The data derive from a study of T cells in Graves' hyperthyroidism and ophthalmopathy. RNA transcripts served as the template for amplifying TCR beta CDR3 regions. The HTBI primer set served for first-round RT-PCR of the TCR CDR3. TCRdb reprocessed the multiplex PCR reads via MiXCR and lists one record per CDR3 protein. The table shows about 420,000 distinct CDR3 sequences, with roughly an eighth occurring only once.

What was sequenced was blood. This receptor was taken from a woman aged 18-29 years with Graves' hyperthyroidism. The chain uses TRBV13 and TRBJ2-1, with 11 positions matching TRBD2. The CDR3 is CASSFGQGTSGYNEQFF. Here the CDR3 DNA reads TGTGCCAGCAGCTTCGGGCAGGGGACTAGCGGATACAATGAGCAGTTCTTC. Variable domain in full (rest from reference TRBV13 and TRBJ2-1): AAGVIQSPRHLIKEKRETATLKCYPIPRHDTVYWYQQGPGQDPQFLISFYEKMQSDKGSIPDRFSAQQFSDYHSELNMSSLELGDSALYFCASSFGQGTSGYNEQFFGPGTRLTVL.